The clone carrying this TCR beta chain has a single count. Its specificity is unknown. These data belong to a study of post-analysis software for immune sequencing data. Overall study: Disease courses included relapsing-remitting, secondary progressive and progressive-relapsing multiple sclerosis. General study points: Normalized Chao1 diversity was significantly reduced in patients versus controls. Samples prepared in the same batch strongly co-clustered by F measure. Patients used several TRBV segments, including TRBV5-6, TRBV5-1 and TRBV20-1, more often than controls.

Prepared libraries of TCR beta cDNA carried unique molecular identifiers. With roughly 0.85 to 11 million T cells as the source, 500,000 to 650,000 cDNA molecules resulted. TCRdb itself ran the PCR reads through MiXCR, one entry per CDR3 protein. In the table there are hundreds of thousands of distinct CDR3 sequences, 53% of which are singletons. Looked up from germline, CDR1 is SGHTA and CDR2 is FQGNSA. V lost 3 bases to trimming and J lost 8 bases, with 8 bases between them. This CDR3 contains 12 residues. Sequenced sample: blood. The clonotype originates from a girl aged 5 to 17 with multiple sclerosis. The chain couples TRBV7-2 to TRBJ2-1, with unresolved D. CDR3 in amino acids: CASSFPRYEQFF. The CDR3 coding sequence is TGTGCCAGCAGCTTCCCCCGCTATGAGCAGTTCTTC.